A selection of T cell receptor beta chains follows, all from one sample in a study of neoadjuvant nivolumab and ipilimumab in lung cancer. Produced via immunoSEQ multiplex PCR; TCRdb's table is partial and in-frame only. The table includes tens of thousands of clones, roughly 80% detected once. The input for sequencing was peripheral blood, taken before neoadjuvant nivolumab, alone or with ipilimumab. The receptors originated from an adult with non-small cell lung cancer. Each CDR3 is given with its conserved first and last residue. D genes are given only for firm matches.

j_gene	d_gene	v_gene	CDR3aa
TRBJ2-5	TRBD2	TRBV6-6	CASSRGGHETQYF
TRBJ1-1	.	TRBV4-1	CASRTTGQRGNTEAFF
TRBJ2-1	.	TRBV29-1	CSVLVGRGREEQFF
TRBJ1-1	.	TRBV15	CATSTVGWVAFF
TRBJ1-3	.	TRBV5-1	CASSLRSGSGNTIYF
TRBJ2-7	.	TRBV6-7	CASRTHTGFYEQYF
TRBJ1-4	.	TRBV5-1	CASSRTATNEKLFF
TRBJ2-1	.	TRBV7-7	CASSEDSSSYNEQFF
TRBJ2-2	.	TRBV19	CASSGGQEGGELFF
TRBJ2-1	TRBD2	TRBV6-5	CASRSSGGENEQFF
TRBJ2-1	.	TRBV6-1	CASSEGLFVFF
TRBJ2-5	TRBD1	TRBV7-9	CASSLARAPDRGQETQYF
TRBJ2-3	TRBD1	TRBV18	CASSPVLGGRGTDTQYF
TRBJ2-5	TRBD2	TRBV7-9	CASSLAGGRQETQYF
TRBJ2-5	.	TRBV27	CASSHRGGGETQYF
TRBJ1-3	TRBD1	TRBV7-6	CASSPGTVFTSSGNTIYF
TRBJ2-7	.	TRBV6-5	CASSSSTGSYEQYF
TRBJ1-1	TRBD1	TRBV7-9	CASSSGQGWNTEAFF
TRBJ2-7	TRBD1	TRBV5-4	CASSLQGSLSYEQYF
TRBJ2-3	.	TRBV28	CASIIDRGDTQYF
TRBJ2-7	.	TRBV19	CASSNQHGHGAYEQYF
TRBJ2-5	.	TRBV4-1	CASSQEGALAGEETQYF
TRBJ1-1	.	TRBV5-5	CASSLGLGLQGGTEAFF
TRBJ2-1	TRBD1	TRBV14	CASSQRTGNAYNEQFF
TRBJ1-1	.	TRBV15	CATSRDLGGALTEAFF
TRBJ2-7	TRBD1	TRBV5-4	CASSLGQGSYEQYF
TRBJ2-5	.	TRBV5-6	CASSLVGLTRETQYF
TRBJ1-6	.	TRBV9	CASSVEGRSPLHF
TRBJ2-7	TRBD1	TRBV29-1	CSVGTGYEQYF
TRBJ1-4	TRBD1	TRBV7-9	CASSSPAQGYNEKLFF
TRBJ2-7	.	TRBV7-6	CASSLGQGMNEQYF
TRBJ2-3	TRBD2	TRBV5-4	CASSLEQRGANTQYF
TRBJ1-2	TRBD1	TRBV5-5	CASSFDREGGYTF
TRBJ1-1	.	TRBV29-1	CSPSRGNTEAFF
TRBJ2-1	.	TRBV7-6	CASSVDDTSYNEQFF
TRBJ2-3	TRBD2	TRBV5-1	CASSSGLAGGVGTDTQYF
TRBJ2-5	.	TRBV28	CASSFDNQETQYF
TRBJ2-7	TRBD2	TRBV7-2	CASSLGLAAPASYEQYF
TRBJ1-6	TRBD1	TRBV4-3	CASSQVYTDRGVNSPLHF
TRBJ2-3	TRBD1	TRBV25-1	CASSDHGTGISDTQYF
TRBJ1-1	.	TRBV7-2	CASSSRNSQEAFF
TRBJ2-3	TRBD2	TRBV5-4	CASSPGGANTDTQYF
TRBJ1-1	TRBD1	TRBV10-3	CAISTGGENTEAFF
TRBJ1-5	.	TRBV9	CASSVEGSGNQPQHF
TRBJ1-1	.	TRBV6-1	CALREDTEAFF
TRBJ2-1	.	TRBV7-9	CASSLIDLVWENEQFF
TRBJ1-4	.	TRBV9	CASSEGKTNEKLFF
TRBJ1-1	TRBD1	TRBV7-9	CASSRGQASAEAFF
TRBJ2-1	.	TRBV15	CATSRDPGDEQFF
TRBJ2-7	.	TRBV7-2	CASSLSSYEQYF
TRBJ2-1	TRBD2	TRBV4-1	CASSLLPGSGVNEQFF
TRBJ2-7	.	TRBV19	CASSINWGIDEQYF
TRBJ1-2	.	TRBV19	CASGQISNYGYTF
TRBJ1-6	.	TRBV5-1	CASSFTGRDSPLHF
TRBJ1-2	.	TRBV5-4	CASSLVWGSGYGYTF